Shown below are 13 T cell receptor beta chains from a single sample sequenced in a study of cytomegalovirus exposure and HLA in healthy donors. Researchers ran the PCR with 60 Vbeta and 13 Jbeta primers. Profiled with immunoSEQ multiplex PCR; TCRdb holds only in-frame clones, not every one. The sample lists about 140,000 clones, 70% to 85% occurring once. The sequenced sample consisted of PBMCs. These receptors all stem from a woman aged 55-75 years in good health and CMV-seropositive.

The V gene is TRBV12-2, the J gene TRBJ2-3; TRBD2, the table's D call, lacks a check against the DNA. TRBV12-2 is reported as a pseudogene. The CDR3 sequence is 15 residues long. CDR3 nucleotide sequence: TGTGCAAGTCGCTTAGACGGAGCTAGCACAGATACGCAGTATTTT. This sequence encodes CASRLDGASTDTQYF.

The genes are TRBV5-6 and TRBJ2-4, with TRBD1 identical over 11 bases. Germline values: CDR1 SGHDT, CDR2 YYEEEE. The CDR3 runs 15 residues. J was trimmed by 1 base and V by 4 bases; bases with no gene match: 1. DNA of the CDR3: TGTGCCAGCAGCCGGACAGGGGGCGCCAAAAACATTCAGTACTTC. As protein: CASSRTGGAKNIQYF.

This clone has a single count. The V and J genes are TRBV18 and TRBJ2-1; 9 nucleotides line up with TRBD2. J was trimmed by 9 bases and V by 0 bases; bases with no gene match: 3. The CDR3 is made up of 14 amino acids. Germline V gene lookup returns CDR1 KGHSH and CDR2 LQKENI. In DNA, the CDR3 is TGTGCCAGCTCACCACCGAGTAGCGGGAGTGAGCAGTTCTTC. This encodes CASSPPSSGSEQFF.

The chain employs TRBV28 and TRBJ1-1; 8 nucleotides agree with TRBD1. The CDR3 runs 16 residues. Germline CDR1 is MDHEN and CDR2 is SYDVKM. V lost 5 bases to trimming and J lost 2 bases; unmatched junction nucleotides: 10. CDR3 nucleotides: TGTGCCAGCAGTGAGACCAGGGGGCTATATAACACTGAAGCTTTCTTT. This translates into CASSETRGLYNTEAFF. Combining the CDR3 with reference TRBV28 and TRBJ1-1 gives the whole variable domain DVKVTQSSRYLVKRTGEKVFLECVQDMDHENMFWYRQDPGLGLRLIYFSYDVKMKEKGDIPEGYSVSREKKERFSLILESASTNQTSMYLCASSETRGLYNTEAFFGQGTRLTVV.

This clone has a handful of counts. V and J are TRBV6-5 and TRBJ2-7; 12 nucleotides line up with TRBD2. J lost 3 bases, V lost 5 bases, and 5 bases had no gene match. The V gene's germline CDR1 is MNHEY and CDR2 SVGAGI. The CDR3 contains 15 residues. DNA of the CDR3: TGTGCCAGCAGTCGGACTAGCGGGATTGGCTACGAGCAGTACTTC. Its protein product is CASSRTSGIGYEQYF.

The chain joins TRBV28 to TRBJ2-4; the D is unclear. Between the trimmed V and J ends, which lost 3 bases and 6 bases, there was a span of 15 bases. CDR1 and CDR2 (germline): MDHEN, SYDVKM. The length of the CDR3 is 15 residues. CDR3 bases: TGTGCCAGCAGTTTTGTCGGCACACGGAGAAACATTCAGTACTTC. Protein: CASSFVGTRRNIQYF.

The rearrangement links TRBV4-2 to TRBJ2-7; weak D call: TRBD2 (7 bases). Germline V gene data show CDR1 as LGHNA and CDR2 as YNFKEQ. V was clipped by 6 bases and J by 3 bases, with 21 bases between them. The length of the CDR3 is 16 residues. CDR3 loop: CASSREGGIGDYEQYF. The CDR3 nucleotides read TGTGCCAGCAGTCGAGAGGGGGGGATAGGAGACTACGAGCAGTACTTC.

Regarding this clone: At one end, the junction sequence differs from germline, possibly due to a read error. The chain uses TRBV7-7 and TRBJ2-6; a weak D match, TRBD2 (7 bases). CDR3 length equals 16 residues. Germline loops: CDR1 SSHAT, CDR2 FNYEAQ (reference sequence). The CDR3 DNA follows: TGTGCTAGCAGCAGAGGAGGGGGGGCTGGGGCCAACGTCCTGACTTTC. Amino acid sequence: CASSRGGGAGANVLTF.

The chain employs TRBV7-2 and TRBJ2-1; D unclear. Germline V gene data show CDR1 as SGHTA and CDR2 as FQGNSA. The CDR3 has 12 residues. Trimming left V 5 bases short and J 8 bases short, with 10 bases between. The CDR3 nucleotides are TGTGCCAGCAGCAGAAGCCCTTATGAGCAGTTCTTC. Its protein is CASSRSPYEQFF.

The table lists this clone with a count of one. The chain uses TRBV19 and TRBJ2-2, with 8 nucleotides matching TRBD2. Germline CDR1 and CDR2: LNHDA and SQIVND (reference sequence). The CDR3 runs to 16 residues. With V trimmed by 4 bases and J by 3 bases, 7 bases remained unmatched. The CDR3 spells CASSTALAGHTGELFF. The CDR3 DNA sequence: TGTGCCAGTAGTACTGCCCTAGCGGGCCACACCGGGGAGCTGTTTTTT.

This chain uses TRBV28 with TRBJ2-3; 8 bases match TRBD2. The CDR3 is made up of 14 amino acids. Trimming took 3 bases from V and 4 from J; bases not matched to a gene: 3. Germline V CDR1 and CDR2: MDHEN, SYDVKM. The CDR3 spells CASSFSGSSDTQYF. DNA of the CDR3: TGTGCCAGCAGTTTCAGCGGGAGTTCAGATACGCAGTATTTT.

This chain links TRBV2 with TRBJ2-3; no reliable D call. V lost 8 bases and J lost 6, with 15 bases in between. This CDR3 has 13 amino acids. Germline loops: CDR1 SNHLY, CDR2 FYNNEI. As DNA, the CDR3 is TGTGCCAGCCCGGAGACGGCGGAGGATACGCAGTATTTT. This gives the protein CASPETAEDTQYF. Combining the CDR3 with reference TRBV2 and TRBJ2-3 gives the whole variable domain EPEVTQTPSHQVTQMGQEVILRCVPISNHLYFYWYRQILGQKVEFLVSFYNNEISEKSEIFDDQFSVERPDGSNFTLKIRSTKLEDSAMYFCASPETAEDTQYFGPGTRLTVL.

J is TRBJ1-2 and V is TRBV29-1; 7 positions match TRBD1. Germline CDR1 is SQVTM and CDR2 is ANQGSEA. With V trimmed by 4 bases and J by 3 bases, 11 bases remained unmatched. The CDR3 is 15 amino acids. CDR3 nucleotides: TGCAGCGTTGGGAGTTTGCAGGGGGTAGACTATGGCTACACCTTC. Its translation is CSVGSLQGVDYGYTF. Full variable domain (missing parts from reference TRBV29-1 and TRBJ1-2): SAVISQKPSRDICQRGTSLTIQCQVDSQVTMMFWYRQQPGQSLTLIATANQGSEATYESGFVIDKFPISRPNLTFSTLTVSNMSPEDSSIYLCSVGSLQGVDYGYTFGSGTRLTVV.